These 20 T cell receptor beta chains were sequenced from one sample in a study of neoadjuvant anti-PD-1 for oral cavity cancer. This sample's time point: after neoadjuvant nivolumab, at surgical resection. Data came from immunoSEQ multiplex PCR; TCRdb stores just in-frame clones and leaves some out. The sample lists more than 10,000 clones, 65% to 75% occurring once. The source was PBMCs, collected after nivolumab (anti-PD-1) treatment. These TCRs come from a person aged 35 to 85 with oral cavity squamous cell carcinoma.

J is TRBJ2-1 and V is TRBV11-3; tentatively, D is TRBD2 (6 bases). Germline V gene lookup returns CDR1 SGHNT and CDR2 YENEEA. The CDR3 has 13 residues. Trimming pared 3 bases from V and 10 bases from J, leaving 13 bases between. In DNA, the CDR3 is TGTGCCAGCAGCTTTTTTCCGGAGGGGGAGCAGTTCTTC. It codes for CASSFFPEGEQFF.

V is TRBV2 and J is TRBJ2-1; perhaps TRBD2 as D (6 bases). Deletions cut 7 bases from V and 4 bases from J, with 17 bases between. CDR1 is SNHLY, CDR2 FYNNEI, per germline. CDR3 length equals 15 residues. The CDR3 DNA is TGTGCCAGCATGAGGGGAGGAGGTGCTTACAATGAGCAGTTCTTC. As protein: CASMRGGGAYNEQFF.

V usage is TRBV6-5 and J usage is TRBJ2-5; possible D gene TRBD2, 6 bases. CDR1 is MNHEY and CDR2 is SVGAGI in the germline V gene. This CDR3 comprises 16 residues. The V end was cut by 0 bases, the J end by 9 bases, with 20 bases between. The CDR3 reads CASSYSSPSVSVAQYF. CDR3 DNA sequence: TGTGCCAGCAGTTACTCGTCGCCTAGCGTATCCGTGGCCCAGTACTTC.

This clone was picked up a small number of times. This chain uses TRBV2 with TRBJ2-1, with 10 bases matching TRBD2. CDR1 SNHLY and CDR2 FYNNEI come from the germline V gene. The CDR3 length is 14 residues. Trimming cost V 7 bases and J 9 bases; bases outside gene matches: 9. Here the CDR3 reads CASNVLAGVGEQFF. The CDR3 DNA follows: TGTGCCAGCAATGTCCTAGCGGGAGTGGGTGAGCAGTTCTTC.

In its sample, this clone was seen a few times. V usage is TRBV15 and J usage is TRBJ1-2; the D is unclear. CDR3 length: 13 amino acids. Germline values: CDR1 LNHNV, CDR2 YYDKDF (reference sequence). Trimming took 1 base from V and 4 from J, leaving 7 bases between them. CDR3: CATSRAETYGYTF. CDR3 nucleotides: TGTGCCACCAGCAGAGCCGAAACCTATGGCTACACCTTC.

The rearrangement links TRBV5-1 to TRBJ1-6; maybe TRBD1 (5 bases). CDR1 and CDR2 from the germline V gene are SGHRS and YFSETQ. V lost 4 bases and J lost 7, with 15 bases in between. This CDR3 has 15 amino acids. The CDR3 sequence: CASSLGGRANSPLHF. The CDR3 DNA is TGCGCCAGCAGCCTGGGCGGCAGGGCAAATTCACCCCTCCACTTT.

This clone occurred a few times. V gene TRBV5-4 combines with J gene TRBJ1-1; D gene uncertain. The V gene's germline CDR1 is SGHNT and CDR2 YYREEE (reference sequence). The CDR3 consists of 15 residues. Trimming left V 4 bases short and J 5 bases short, with 18 bases between. CDR3 sequence (DNA): TGTGCCAGCAGCCCAATTGGCCCAGGAGGAACTGAAGCTTTCTTT. Translation gives CASSPIGPGGTEAFF.

Notes on this clone: The junction differs from germline at one of its ends, possibly a read error. The chain uses TRBV30 and TRBJ2-3; 12 nucleotides match TRBD2. The CDR3 sequence is 15 residues long. CDR1 is GTSNPN and CDR2 is SVGIG in the germline V gene (reference sequence). As DNA, the CDR3 is TGTGCCTGGAGGTCGACTAGCGGGGGCACATATACGCAGTATTTT. The encoded protein is CAWRSTSGGTYTQYF.

This chain joins TRBV5-1 and TRBJ2-2; possibly TRBD2 for D (5 bases). CDR1 is SGHRS, CDR2 YFSETQ, per germline. Trimming took off 4 bases at V and 2 bases at J, with 12 bases between the two ends. The CDR3 extends over 15 amino acids. The CDR3 sequence: CASSLKRINTGELFF. The DNA of the CDR3 is TGCGCCAGCAGCCTTAAGCGGATAAACACCGGGGAGCTGTTTTTT.

V is TRBV27 and J is TRBJ2-2, with 7 bases aligning to TRBD1. V trimming: 4 bases; J trimming: 1 base; junction bases outside the gene matches: 6. CDR1 and CDR2 (germline): MNHEY, SMNVEV (reference sequence). The CDR3 totals 16 residues. CDR3 nucleotides: TGTGCCAGCAGTTCACCCCGGACAGGGAACACCGGGGAGCTGTTTTTT. Protein product: CASSSPRTGNTGELFF.

V is TRBV5-1 and J is TRBJ2-1; the match to TRBD1 covers 8 bases. CDR1 and CDR2 from the germline V gene are SGHRS and YFSETQ. Trimming took 0 bases from V and 7 from J; bases not matched to a gene: 6. This CDR3 has 15 residues. In DNA, the CDR3 is TGCGCCAGCAGCTTGGAAGGGACAGGTGGGAATGAGCAGTTCTTC. Translated, it gives CASSLEGTGGNEQFF.

The chain employs TRBV7-8 and TRBJ1-5; no reliable D call. CDR1 and CDR2 from the germline V gene are SGHVS and FQNEAQ. This CDR3 spans 15 amino acids. V was cut by 8 bases and J by 3 bases, with 17 bases left in between. CDR3 DNA sequence: TGTGCCAGCCGCGCCGACCCCGTCTACAATCAGCCCCAGCATTTT. Encoded protein: CASRADPVYNQPQHF.

V gene TRBV19 combines with J gene TRBJ1-5; D is ambiguous. The V gene lost 3 bases and the J gene lost 2 bases, with 11 bases spanning the gap. The length of the CDR3 is 15 residues. Germline V CDR1 and CDR2: LNHDA, SQIVND (reference sequence). CDR3 coding DNA: TGTGCCAGTAGTATTTGGGGTGGGGGCAATCAGCCCCAGCATTTT. Its protein is CASSIWGGGNQPQHF.

The rearrangement uses TRBV5-6 and TRBJ2-3; tentative D call: TRBD2 (7 bases). The V and J ends lost 5 bases and 4 bases respectively, with 20 bases between them. Per germline, CDR1 SGHDT and CDR2 YYEEEE. The CDR3 has 16 amino acids. In nucleotides, the CDR3 is TGTGCCAGCAGGAGGGGGGGTCGGGCGAACCCAGATACGCAGTATTTT. Its protein product is CASRRGGRANPDTQYF. Based on the CDR3 plus reference TRBV5-6 and TRBJ2-3, the full variable domain is DAGVTQSPTHLIKTRGQQVTLRCSPKSGHDTVSWYQQALGQGPQFIFQYYEEEERQRGNFPDRFSGHQFPNYSSELNVNALLLGDSALYLCASRRGGRANPDTQYFGPGTRLTVL.

The V and J genes are TRBV6-5 and TRBJ2-3, with 8 bases aligning to TRBD2. Germline loops: CDR1 MNHEY, CDR2 SVGAGI. V shed 10 bases and J 5 bases; nucleotides not matched to a gene: 8. The CDR3 consists of 13 residues. The CDR3 reads CATLAGRGDTQYF. The CDR3 DNA sequence: TGTGCCACATTAGCGGGGCGGGGAGATACGCAGTATTTT.

A single count supports this clone. The chain combines TRBV2 with TRBJ2-2; 13 bases line up with TRBD2. J was trimmed by 9 bases and V by 3 bases; bases with no gene match: 4. This CDR3 has 15 residues. From germline, CDR1 is SNHLY and CDR2 FYNNEI. The CDR3: CASSEWTSGSRELFF. CDR3 coding DNA: TGTGCCAGCAGTGAGTGGACTAGCGGGAGCCGGGAGCTGTTTTTT.

The chain is built from TRBV5-4 and TRBJ2-2; D is possibly TRBD2 (6 bases). V gave up 1 base and J gave up 3 bases, with 13 bases separating them. The CDR3 extends over 16 amino acids. CDR1 and CDR2 from the germline V gene are SGHNT and YYREEE (reference sequence). The CDR3 DNA reads as TGTGCCAGCAGCTTGATGGGGGGTGCATACACCGGGGAGCTGTTTTTT. Amino acid sequence: CASSLMGGAYTGELFF.

The chain joins TRBV2 to TRBJ2-3, with D perhaps matching TRBD2 (7 bases). The ends were cut back, 0 bases at V and 0 bases at J, with 10 bases in the middle. The length of the CDR3 is 16 residues. Germline CDR1 reads SNHLY; CDR2 reads FYNNEI. CDR3 protein: CASSEAKGGSTDTQYF. CDR3 nucleotides: TGTGCCAGCAGTGAAGCGAAGGGGGGGAGCACAGATACGCAGTATTTT.

The J gene is TRBJ2-1, the V gene TRBV7-6; the match to TRBD2 covers 15 bases. This CDR3 has 17 residues. Germline-derived CDR1 and CDR2 are SGHVS and FNYEAQ. V trimming: 1 base; J trimming: 12 bases; junction bases outside the gene matches: 10. CDR3 region: CASSLDSRTSGGAWQFF. CDR3 DNA sequence: TGTGCCAGCAGCTTAGATTCTAGGACTAGCGGGGGGGCCTGGCAGTTCTTC.

This clone came up once. The genes are TRBV6-5 and TRBJ2-7, with a possible D match to TRBD1 (6 bases). V was cut by 7 bases and J by 0 bases, with 10 bases left in between. Germline V lookup: CDR1 MNHEY, CDR2 SVGAGI. The CDR3 has 13 residues. CDR3 coding DNA: TGTGCCAGCACCTCGGGACACTCCTACGAGCAGTACTTC. Protein sequence: CASTSGHSYEQYF.